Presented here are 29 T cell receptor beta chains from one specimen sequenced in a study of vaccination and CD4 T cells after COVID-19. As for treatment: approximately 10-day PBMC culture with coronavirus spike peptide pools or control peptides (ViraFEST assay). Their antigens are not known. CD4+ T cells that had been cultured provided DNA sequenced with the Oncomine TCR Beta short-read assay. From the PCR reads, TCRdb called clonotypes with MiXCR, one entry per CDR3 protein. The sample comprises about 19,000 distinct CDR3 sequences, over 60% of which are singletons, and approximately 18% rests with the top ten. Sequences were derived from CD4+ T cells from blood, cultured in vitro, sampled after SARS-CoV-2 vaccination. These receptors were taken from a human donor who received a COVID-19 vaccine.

CDR3 coding DNA: TGTGCCACCAGCAGAGGGGTAGGGATTTCCTACGAGCAGTACTTC. Translated: CATSRGVGISYEQYF. The gene calls are TRBV15 and TRBJ2-7; no reliable D call. Germline loops: CDR1 LNHNV, CDR2 YYDKDF (reference sequence). V was cut by 1 base and J by 1 base, with 11 bases left in between. CDR3 length: 15 residues.

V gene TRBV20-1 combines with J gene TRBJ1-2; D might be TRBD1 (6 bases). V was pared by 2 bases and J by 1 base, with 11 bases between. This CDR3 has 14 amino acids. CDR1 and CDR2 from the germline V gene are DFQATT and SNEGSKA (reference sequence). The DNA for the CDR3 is TGCAGTGCTAGACAGGGGACCCTTAACTATGGCTACACCTTC. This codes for CSARQGTLNYGYTF.

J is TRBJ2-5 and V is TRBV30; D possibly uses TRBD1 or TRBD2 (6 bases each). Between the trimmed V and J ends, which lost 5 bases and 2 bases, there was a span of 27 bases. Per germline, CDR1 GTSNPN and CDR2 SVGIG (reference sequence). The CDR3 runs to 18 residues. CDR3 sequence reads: CAWLIPQERGTSQETQYF. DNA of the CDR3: TGTGCCTGGTTAATCCCCCAAGAACGGGGGACATCTCAAGAGACCCAGTACTTC.

The CDR3 reads CASSQREFEAFF. CDR3 nucleotide sequence: TGTGCCAGTAGTCAACGGGAATTTGAAGCTTTCTTT. V usage is TRBV19 and J usage is TRBJ1-1; D gene ambiguous. The germline V gene has CDR1 LNHDA and CDR2 SQIVND (reference sequence). The CDR3 runs 12 residues. Trimming cost V 5 bases and J 7 bases, with 11 bases left between them.

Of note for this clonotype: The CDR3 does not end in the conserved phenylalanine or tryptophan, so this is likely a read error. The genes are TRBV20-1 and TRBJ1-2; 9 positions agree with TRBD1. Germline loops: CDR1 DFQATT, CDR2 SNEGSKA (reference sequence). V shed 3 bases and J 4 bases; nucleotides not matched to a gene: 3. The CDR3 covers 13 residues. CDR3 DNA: TGCAGTGCTAGGCCGGGACAGGGCTATGGCTACACCCTC. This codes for CSARPGQGYGYTL.

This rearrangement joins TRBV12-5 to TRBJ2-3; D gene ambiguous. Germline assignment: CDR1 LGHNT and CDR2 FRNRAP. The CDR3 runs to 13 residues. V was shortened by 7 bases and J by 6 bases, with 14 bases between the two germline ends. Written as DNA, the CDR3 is TGTGCTAGTGCACCGATTGATGGGGATACGCAGTATTTT. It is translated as CASAPIDGDTQYF.

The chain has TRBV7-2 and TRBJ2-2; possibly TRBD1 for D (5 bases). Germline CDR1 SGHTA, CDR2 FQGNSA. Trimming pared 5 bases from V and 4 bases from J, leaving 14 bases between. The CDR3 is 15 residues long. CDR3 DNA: TGTGCCAGCAGCCTAGGGGCTGAGCCCACCGGGGAGCTGTTTTTT. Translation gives CASSLGAEPTGELFF.

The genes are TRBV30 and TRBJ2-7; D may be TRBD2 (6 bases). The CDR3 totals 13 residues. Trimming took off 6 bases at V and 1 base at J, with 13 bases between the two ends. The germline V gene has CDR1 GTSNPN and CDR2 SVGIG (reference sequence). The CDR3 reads CACREDLSYEQYF. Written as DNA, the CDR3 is TGTGCCTGCAGGGAGGACCTATCCTACGAGCAGTACTTC.

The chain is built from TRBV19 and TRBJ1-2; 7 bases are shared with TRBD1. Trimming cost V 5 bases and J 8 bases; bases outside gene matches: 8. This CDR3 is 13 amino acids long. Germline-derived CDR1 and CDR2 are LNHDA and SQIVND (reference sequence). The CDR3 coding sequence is TGTGCCAGTAGTCCTCAGACAGGGCTCGGCTACACCTTC. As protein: CASSPQTGLGYTF. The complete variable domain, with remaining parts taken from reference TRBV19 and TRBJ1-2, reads DGGITQSPKYLFRKEGQNVTLSCEQNLNHDAMYWYRQDPGQGLRLIYYSQIVNDFQKGDIAEGYSVSREKKESFPLTVTSAQKNPTAFYLCASSPQTGLGYTFGSGTRLTVV.

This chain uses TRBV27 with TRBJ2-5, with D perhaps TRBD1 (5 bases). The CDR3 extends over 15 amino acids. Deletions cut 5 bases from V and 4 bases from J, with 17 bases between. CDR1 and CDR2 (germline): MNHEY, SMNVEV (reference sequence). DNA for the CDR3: TGTGCCAGCAGTCCGTCCAGGGATTGGGGAGAGACCCAGTACTTC. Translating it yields CASSPSRDWGETQYF.

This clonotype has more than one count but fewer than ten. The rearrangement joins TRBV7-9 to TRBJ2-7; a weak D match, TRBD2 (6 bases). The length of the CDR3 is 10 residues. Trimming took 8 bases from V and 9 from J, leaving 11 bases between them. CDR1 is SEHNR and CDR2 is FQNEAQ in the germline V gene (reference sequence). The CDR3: CASGGRGQYF. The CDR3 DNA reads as TGTGCCAGCGGTGGGCGGGGGCAGTACTTC.

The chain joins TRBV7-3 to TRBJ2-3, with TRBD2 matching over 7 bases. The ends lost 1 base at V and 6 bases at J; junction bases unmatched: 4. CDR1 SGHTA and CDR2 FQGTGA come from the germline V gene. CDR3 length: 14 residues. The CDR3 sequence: CASSLMGGTDTQYF. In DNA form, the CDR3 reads TGTGCCAGCAGCTTAATGGGGGGGACCGATACGCAGTATTTT.

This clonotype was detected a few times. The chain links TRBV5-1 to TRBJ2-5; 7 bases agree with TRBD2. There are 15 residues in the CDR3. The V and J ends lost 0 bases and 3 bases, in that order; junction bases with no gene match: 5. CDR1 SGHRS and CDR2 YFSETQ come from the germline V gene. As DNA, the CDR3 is TGCGCCAGCAGCTTGGAAGGGACTACGGAAGAGACCCAGTACTTC. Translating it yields CASSLEGTTEETQYF.

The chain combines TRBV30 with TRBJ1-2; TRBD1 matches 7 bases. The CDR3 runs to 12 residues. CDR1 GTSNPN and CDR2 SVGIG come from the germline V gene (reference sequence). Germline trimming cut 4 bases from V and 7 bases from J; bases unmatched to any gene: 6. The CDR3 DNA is TGTGCCTGGAATGGGACAGTCTCTGGCTACACCTTC. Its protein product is CAWNGTVSGYTF.

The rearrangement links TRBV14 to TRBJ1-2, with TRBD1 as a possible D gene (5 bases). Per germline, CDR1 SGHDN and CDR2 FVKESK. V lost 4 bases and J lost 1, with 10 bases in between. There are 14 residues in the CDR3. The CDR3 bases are TGTGCCAGCAGCCCCTGGGACCATAACTATGGCTACACCTTC. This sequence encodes CASSPWDHNYGYTF. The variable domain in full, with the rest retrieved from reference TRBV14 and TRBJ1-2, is EAGVTQFPSHSVIEKGQTVTLRCDPISGHDNLYWYRRVMGKEIKFLLHFVKESKQDESGMPNNRFLAERTGGTYSTLKVQPAELEDSGVYFCASSPWDHNYGYTFGSGTRLTVV.

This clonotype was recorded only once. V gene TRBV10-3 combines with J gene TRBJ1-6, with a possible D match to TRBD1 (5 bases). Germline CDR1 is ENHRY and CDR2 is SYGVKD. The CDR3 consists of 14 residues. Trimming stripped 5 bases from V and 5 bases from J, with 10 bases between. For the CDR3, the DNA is TGTGCCATCAGTCCGGGACGGAATAATTCACCCCTCCACTTT. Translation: CAISPGRNNSPLHF.

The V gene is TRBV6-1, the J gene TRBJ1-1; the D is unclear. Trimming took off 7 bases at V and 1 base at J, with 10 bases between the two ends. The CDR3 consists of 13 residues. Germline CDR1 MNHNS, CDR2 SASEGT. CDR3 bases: TGTGCCAGCACTAGGACCCAGAACACTGAAGCTTTCTTT. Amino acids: CASTRTQNTEAFF.

CDR3 coding DNA: TGTGCCAGCAGTTACCGCAGGGAGTCTGGTGGCTACACCTTC. Translating it yields CASSYRRESGGYTF. V gene TRBV6-2 or TRBV6-3 combines with J gene TRBJ1-2, with D perhaps matching TRBD1 (5 bases). The V gene's germline CDR1 is MNHEY and CDR2 SVGEGT. This CDR3 is built from 14 residues. V was clipped by 2 bases and J by 7 bases, with 14 bases between them.

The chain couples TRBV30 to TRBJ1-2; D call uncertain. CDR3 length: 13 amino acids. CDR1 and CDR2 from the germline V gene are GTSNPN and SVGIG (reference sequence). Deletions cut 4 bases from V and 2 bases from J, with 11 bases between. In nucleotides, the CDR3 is TGTGCCTGGAAAACAGAATCGAACTATGGCTACACCTTC. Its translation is CAWKTESNYGYTF.

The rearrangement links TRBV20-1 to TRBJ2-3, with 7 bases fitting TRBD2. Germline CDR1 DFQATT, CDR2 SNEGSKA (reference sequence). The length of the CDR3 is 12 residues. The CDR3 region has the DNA TGCAGCGTAGCGGGTCCCACAGATACGCAGTATTTT. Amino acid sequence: CSVAGPTDTQYF.

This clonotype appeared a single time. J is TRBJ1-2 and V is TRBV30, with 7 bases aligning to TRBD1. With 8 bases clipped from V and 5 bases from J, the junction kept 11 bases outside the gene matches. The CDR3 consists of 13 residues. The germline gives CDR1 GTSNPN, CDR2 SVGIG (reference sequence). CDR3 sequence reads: CARTLGTAYGYTF. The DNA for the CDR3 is TGTGCCCGGACTCTGGGGACAGCTTATGGCTACACCTTC.

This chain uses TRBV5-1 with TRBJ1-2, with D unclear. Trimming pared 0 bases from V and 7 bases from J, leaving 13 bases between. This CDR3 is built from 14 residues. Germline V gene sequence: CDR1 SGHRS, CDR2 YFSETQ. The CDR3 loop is CASSLAVTISGYTF. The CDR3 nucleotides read TGCGCCAGCAGCTTGGCCGTGACAATATCTGGCTACACCTTC.

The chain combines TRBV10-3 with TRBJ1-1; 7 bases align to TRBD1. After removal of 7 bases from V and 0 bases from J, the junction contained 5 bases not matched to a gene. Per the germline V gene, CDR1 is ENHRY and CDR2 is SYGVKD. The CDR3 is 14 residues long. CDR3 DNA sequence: TGTGCCATCATTGGACAGGACATGAACACTGAAGCTTTCTTT. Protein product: CAIIGQDMNTEAFF.

The CDR3 nucleotides are TGTGCCAGCAGTTACGGAAGGGGATACGGTGGCTACACCTTC. It is translated as CASSYGRGYGGYTF. The chain carries TRBV6-5 and TRBJ1-2; D possibly corresponds to TRBD1 (5 bases). The V end was cut by 2 bases, the J end by 7 bases, with 14 bases between. Germline V gene data show CDR1 as MNHEY and CDR2 as SVGAGI. This CDR3 is 14 amino acids long.

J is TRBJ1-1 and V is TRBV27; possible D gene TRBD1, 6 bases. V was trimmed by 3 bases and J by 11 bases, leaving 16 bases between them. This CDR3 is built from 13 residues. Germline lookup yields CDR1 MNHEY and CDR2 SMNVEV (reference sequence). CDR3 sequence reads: CASSFSPQGSAFF. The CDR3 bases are TGTGCCAGCAGTTTCTCACCCCAGGGGAGTGCTTTCTTT.

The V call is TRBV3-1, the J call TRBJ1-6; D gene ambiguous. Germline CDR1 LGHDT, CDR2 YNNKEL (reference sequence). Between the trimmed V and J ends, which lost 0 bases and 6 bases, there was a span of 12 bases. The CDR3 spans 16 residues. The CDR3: CASSQDYGNSNSPLHF. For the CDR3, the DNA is TGTGCCAGCAGCCAAGACTATGGAAACAGTAATTCACCCCTCCACTTT.

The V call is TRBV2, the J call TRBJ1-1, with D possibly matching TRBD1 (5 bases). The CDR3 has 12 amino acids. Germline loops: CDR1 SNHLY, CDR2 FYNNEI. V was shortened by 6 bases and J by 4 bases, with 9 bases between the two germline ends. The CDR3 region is CASRQGATEAFF. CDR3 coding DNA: TGTGCCAGCAGGCAGGGTGCCACTGAAGCTTTCTTT.

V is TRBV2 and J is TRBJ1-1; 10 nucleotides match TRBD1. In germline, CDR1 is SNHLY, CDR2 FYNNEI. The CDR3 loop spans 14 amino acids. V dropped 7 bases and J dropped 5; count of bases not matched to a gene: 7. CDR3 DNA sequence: TGTGCCAGCATCTACGACAGGGGGCTAACTGAAGCTTTCTTT. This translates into CASIYDRGLTEAFF.

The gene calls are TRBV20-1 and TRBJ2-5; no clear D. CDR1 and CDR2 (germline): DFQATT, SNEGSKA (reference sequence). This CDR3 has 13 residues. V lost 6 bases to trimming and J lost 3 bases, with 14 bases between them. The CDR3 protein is CSAPTVGKETQYF. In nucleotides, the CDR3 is TGCAGTGCCCCTACCGTGGGAAAAGAGACCCAGTACTTC.